This TCR beta chain originates from a study of CD8 T cells in ankylosing spondylitis. Notes on the study in general: Within ankylosing spondylitis blood, a TCR beta motif made up of fewer than ten highly homologous variants appeared to be characteristic.

TCR beta libraries were made by quantitative 5'-RACE with molecular barcodes. TCRdb reanalysed the 5' RACE reads using MiXCR and keeps one entry per CDR3 protein. The table has a few hundred thousand distinct CDR3 sequences, approximately 8% seen once. The germline CDR1 and CDR2 sequences are MGHRA and YSYEKL. Germline trimming cut 0 bases from V and 4 bases from J; bases unmatched to any gene: 12. The length of the CDR3 is 18 residues. As concerns this clonotype: The antigen remains undetermined.

This receptor was obtained from a male donor with ankylosing spondylitis. This chain joins TRBV4-1 and TRBJ1-5; TRBD1 matches at 7 bases. The sequencing input was blood, either unsorted or a sorted T cell fraction (not recorded which). Written as DNA, the CDR3 is TGCGCCAGCAGCCAAGACCATCGGACGGGACAGAGAAATCAGCCCCAGCATTTT. Translation gives CASSQDHRTGQRNQPQHF.